The present TCR beta chain was sequenced within a study of shared clonotypes between healthy human individuals. The assay was run at deep level. Sorted-subset replicate PCRs used about 200 ng DNA, 30,000 or so T cell genomes. Using immunoSEQ multiplex PCR, the repertoire was profiled, and TCRdb retains in-frame clones only, with some absent. The data show more than 2 million clones, approximately 95% seen once. Regarding this clone: The antigen is undetermined.

V lost 0 bases and J lost 7; bases outside the gene matches: 14. The V gene's germline CDR1 is LGHNA and CDR2 YNFKEQ. The CDR3 length is 18 residues. Study results and limitations: In a handful of donors, about 5% of naive CD4 clonotypes appeared in common.

The naive CD8 fraction comprised CD45RO-negative cells positively selected for CCR7 and excluded terminally differentiated effector memory CD45RA+ cells. Donors were healthy HIV-negative adults without recent acute infections or vaccinations. The chain is built from TRBV4-2 and TRBJ2-7; 11 bases map to TRBD2. The receptor's source is a young man in good health. The sequencing input was naive CD8+ T cells sorted from blood. The CDR3 loop is CASSQDWVGSGGVKEQYF. For the CDR3, the DNA is TGTGCCAGCAGCCAAGATTGGGTTGGTAGCGGGGGGGTTAAGGAGCAGTACTTC.